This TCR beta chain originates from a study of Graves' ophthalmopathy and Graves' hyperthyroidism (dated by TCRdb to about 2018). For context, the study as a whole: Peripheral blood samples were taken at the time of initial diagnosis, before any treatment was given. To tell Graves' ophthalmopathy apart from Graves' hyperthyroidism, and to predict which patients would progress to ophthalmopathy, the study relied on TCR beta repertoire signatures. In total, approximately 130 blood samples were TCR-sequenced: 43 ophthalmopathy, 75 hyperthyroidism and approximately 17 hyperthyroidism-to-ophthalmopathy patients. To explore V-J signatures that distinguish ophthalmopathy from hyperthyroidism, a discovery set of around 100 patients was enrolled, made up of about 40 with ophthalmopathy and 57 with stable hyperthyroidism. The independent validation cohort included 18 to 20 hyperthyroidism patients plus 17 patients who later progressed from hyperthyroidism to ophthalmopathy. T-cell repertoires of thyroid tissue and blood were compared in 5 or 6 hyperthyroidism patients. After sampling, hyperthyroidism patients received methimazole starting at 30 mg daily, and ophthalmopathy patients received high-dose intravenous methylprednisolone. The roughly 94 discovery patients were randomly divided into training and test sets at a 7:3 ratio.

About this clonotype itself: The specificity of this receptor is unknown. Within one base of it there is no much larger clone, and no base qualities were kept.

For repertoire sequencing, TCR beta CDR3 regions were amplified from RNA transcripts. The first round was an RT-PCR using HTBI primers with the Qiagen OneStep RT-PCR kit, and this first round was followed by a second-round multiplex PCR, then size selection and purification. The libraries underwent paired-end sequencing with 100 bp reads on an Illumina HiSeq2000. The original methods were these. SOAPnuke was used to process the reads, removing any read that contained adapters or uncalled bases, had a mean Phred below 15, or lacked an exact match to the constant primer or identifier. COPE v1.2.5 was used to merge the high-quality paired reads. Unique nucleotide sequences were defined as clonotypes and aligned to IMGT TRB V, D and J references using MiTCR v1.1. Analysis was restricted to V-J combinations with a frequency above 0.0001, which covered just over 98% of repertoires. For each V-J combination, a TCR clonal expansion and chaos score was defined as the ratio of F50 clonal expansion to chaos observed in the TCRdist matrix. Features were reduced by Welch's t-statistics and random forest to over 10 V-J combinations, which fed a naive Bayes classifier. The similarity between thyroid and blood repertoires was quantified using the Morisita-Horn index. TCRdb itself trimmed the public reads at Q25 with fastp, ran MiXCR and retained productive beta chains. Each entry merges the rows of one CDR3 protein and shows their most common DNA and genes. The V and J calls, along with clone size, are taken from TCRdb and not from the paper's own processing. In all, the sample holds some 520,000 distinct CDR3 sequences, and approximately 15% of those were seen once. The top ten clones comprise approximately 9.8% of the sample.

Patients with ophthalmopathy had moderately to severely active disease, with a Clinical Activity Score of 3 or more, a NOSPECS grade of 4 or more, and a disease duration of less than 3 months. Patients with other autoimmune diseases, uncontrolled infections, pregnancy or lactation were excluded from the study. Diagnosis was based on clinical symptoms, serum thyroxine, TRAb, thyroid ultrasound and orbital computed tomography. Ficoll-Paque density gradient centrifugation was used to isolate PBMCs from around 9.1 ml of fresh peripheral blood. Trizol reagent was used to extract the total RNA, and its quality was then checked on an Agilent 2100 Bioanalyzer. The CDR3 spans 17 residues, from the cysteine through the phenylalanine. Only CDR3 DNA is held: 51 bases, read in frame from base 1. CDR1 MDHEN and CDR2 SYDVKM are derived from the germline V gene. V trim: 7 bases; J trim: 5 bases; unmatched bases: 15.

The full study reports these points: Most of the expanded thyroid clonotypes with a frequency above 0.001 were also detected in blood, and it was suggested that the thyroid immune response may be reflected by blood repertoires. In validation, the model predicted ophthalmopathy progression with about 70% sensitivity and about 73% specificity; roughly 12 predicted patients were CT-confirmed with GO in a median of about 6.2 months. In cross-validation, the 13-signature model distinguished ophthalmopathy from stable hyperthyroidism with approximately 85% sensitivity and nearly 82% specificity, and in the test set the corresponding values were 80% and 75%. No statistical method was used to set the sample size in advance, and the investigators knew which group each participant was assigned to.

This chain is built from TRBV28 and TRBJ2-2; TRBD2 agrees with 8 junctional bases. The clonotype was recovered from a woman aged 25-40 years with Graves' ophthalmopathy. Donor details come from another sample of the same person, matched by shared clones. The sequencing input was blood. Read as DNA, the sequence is TGTGCCAGCAATGGCGGGCCCGAAGCGGGGGTTACCGGGGAGCTGTTTTTT. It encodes CASNGGPEAGVTGELFF.